Reported below is one T cell receptor beta chain. The antigen remains undetermined. Just one base apart from a much larger clone, this may be a read error. The data were obtained in a study of tumor-infiltrating lymphocytes in primary liver carcinoma. Across the study: All patients had surgically resected primary liver carcinoma. Tumors, staged T1-T3 N0M0, spanned 4.2 to 10 cm.

This CDR3 contains 12 residues. Germline CDR1 is ENHRY and CDR2 is SYGVKD. Both blood RNA, taken from unsorted whole blood, and germline DNA were extracted. Study-level results: Compared with blood, tumor repertoires held significantly more in their top 250 clones. Reduced overlap was seen in tumor-adjacent and tumor-blood pairs versus tumor region pairs.

cDNA specific to TCR beta was made from around 530 ng of total RNA, with a constant-region primer employed for priming. Three-round nested multiplex PCR performed with slightly modified ARM-PCR produced the TCR beta libraries. The first two PCR rounds used TRBV1-TRBV30 primers with a Cbeta primer, nine to eleven cycles each. TCRdb re-derived calls from the multiplex PCR reads in MiXCR, one entry per CDR3 protein. The sample yields some 320,000 distinct CDR3 sequences, around three fifths seen once. Material: peripheral blood. The clonotype was recovered from a man aged 40-55 years with primary liver carcinoma and hepatitis B virus infection. The rearrangement uses TRBV10-3 and TRBJ1-2; D ambiguous. The CDR3 sequence: CAFSEGAGGYTF. DNA for the CDR3: TGTGCCTTCAGTGAAGGCGCTGGAGGCTACACCTTC.